This T cell receptor beta chain was recorded in a study of cytomegalovirus exposure and HLA in healthy donors. Study details: An early release of data contained approximately 80 million unique TCRs, which came from HLA-typed donors.

The germline CDR1 and CDR2 sequences are MNHEY and SVGAGI. The V and J ends lost 7 bases and 7 bases, in that order; junction bases with no gene match: 6. This CDR3 has 15 amino acids. PCR was performed using 60 Vbeta and 13 Jbeta primers. Clones were sequenced by immunoSEQ multiplex PCR, and TCRdb holds only the in-frame ones, with some missing. The repertoire holds about 140,000 clones, roughly 86% seen once, with around 0.51% in the top ten. V is TRBV6-5 and J is TRBJ2-1; 14 bases are a match to TRBD2. Specimen: PBMCs. The source is a woman aged 35 to 49 in good health and CMV-seronegative. The CDR3 DNA follows: TGTGCCAGCAACCGACTAGCGGGAGGGTTTAATGAGCAGTTCTTC. It specifies CASNRLAGGFNEQFF.